This is a list of T cell receptor beta chains from one sample in a study of identical twins. TCRdb reanalysed the 5' RACE reads using MiXCR and keeps one entry per CDR3 protein. The repertoire holds 450,000 to 600,000 distinct CDR3 sequences, with around 24% as singletons. The same sample was also studied in work on yellow fever vaccine responses in identical twins.

The sequenced sample consisted of CD4+ T cells sorted from blood. The receptors here all came from a woman under 30 in good health. Both conserved end residues are part of each CDR3. A D gene is named only where the DNA matches it firmly. Clone sizes are given selectively: once, few, many, or a class where the clone is expanded.

V: TRBV12-3/TRBV12-4; J: TRBJ1-2; D: .; size: .; CDR3: CASSLAHRDAYGYTF; DNA: TGTGCCAGCAGTTTAGCCCACAGGGACGCCTATGGCTACACCTTC
V: TRBV3-1; J: TRBJ2-1; D: .; size: few; CDR3: CASSQDEPKPGIFPLSNEQFF; DNA: TGTGCCAGCAGCCAAGATGAGCCCAAACCAGGGATCTTTCCCCTGAGCAATGAGCAGTTCTTC
V: TRBV2; J: TRBJ2-3; D: TRBD1; size: .; CDR3: CASSEDRSTDTQYF; DNA: TGTGCCAGCAGCGAGGACAGGAGCACAGATACGCAGTATTTT
V: TRBV3-1; J: TRBJ1-5; D: .; size: few; CDR3: CASSQGRRRQHF; DNA: TGTGCCAGCAGCCAAGGCAGGAGGCGCCAGCATTTT
V: TRBV12-3/TRBV12-4; J: TRBJ2-6; D: .; size: .; CDR3: CASSLGGFGANVLTF; DNA: TGTGCCAGCAGTTTAGGCGGGTTTGGGGCCAACGTCCTGACTTTC
V: TRBV4-1; J: TRBJ2-7; D: TRBD2; size: .; CDR3: CASSQAPTSGGSYEQYF; DNA: TGCGCCAGCAGCCAAGCGCCCACTAGCGGGGGTTCCTACGAGCAGTACTTC
V: TRBV12-3/TRBV12-4; J: TRBJ2-7; D: .; size: few; CDR3: CASSFWDGEIEQYF; DNA: TGTGCCAGCAGTTTCTGGGACGGTGAAATCGAGCAGTACTTC
V: TRBV11-2; J: TRBJ2-1; D: .; size: .; CDR3: CASSLDQGIAGAFF; DNA: TGTGCCAGCAGCTTAGATCAAGGAATCGCAGGGGCGTTCTTC
V: TRBV20-1; J: TRBJ2-7; D: TRBD2; size: few; CDR3: CSAIWELGTSGRLYEQYF; DNA: TGCAGTGCTATTTGGGAGCTGGGAACTAGCGGGAGGTTGTACGAGCAGTACTTC
V: TRBV27; J: TRBJ2-6; D: .; size: few; CDR3: CASSAGASTGANVLTF; DNA: TGTGCCAGCAGTGCCGGGGCTAGCACCGGGGCCAACGTCCTGACTTTC
V: TRBV12-3/TRBV12-4; J: TRBJ2-5; D: TRBD2; size: .; CDR3: CASSTREGRETQYF; DNA: TGTGCCAGCAGCACTCGGGAGGGCCGTGAGACCCAGTACTTC
V: TRBV29-1; J: TRBJ1-1; D: .; size: .; CDR3: CSVEDRRLGDRNTEAFF; DNA: TGCAGCGTTGAAGATCGTAGGTTAGGTGACAGGAACACTGAAGCTTTCTTT
V: TRBV6-1; J: TRBJ2-1; D: TRBD2; size: .; CDR3: CASSVRLADYNEQFF; DNA: TGTGCCAGCAGTGTAAGACTAGCGGACTACAATGAGCAGTTCTTC
V: TRBV6-5; J: TRBJ2-5; D: .; size: few; CDR3: CASSYGTPLGTQYF; DNA: TGTGCCAGCAGTTACGGAACGCCCCTGGGGACCCAGTACTTC
V: TRBV2; J: TRBJ1-1; D: TRBD1; size: many; CDR3: CASSELVRGQGWNENTEAFF; DNA: TGTGCCAGCAGTGAGCTGGTAAGGGGACAGGGATGGAATGAGAACACTGAAGCTTTCTTT
V: TRBV20-1; J: TRBJ1-1; D: .; size: many; CDR3: CSAMGGNTEAFF; DNA: TGCAGTGCTATGGGAGGGAACACTGAAGCTTTCTTT
V: TRBV7-2; J: TRBJ2-5; D: TRBD2; size: .; CDR3: CASSLTSGALVTQYF; DNA: TGTGCCAGCAGCTTAACTAGCGGGGCCCTTGTGACCCAGTACTTC
V: TRBV12-3/TRBV12-4; J: TRBJ2-4; D: .; size: few; CDR3: CASSLEARRGGSNIQYF; DNA: TGTGCCAGCAGTTTAGAGGCTAGGAGGGGGGGTTCGAACATTCAGTACTTC
V: TRBV24-1; J: TRBJ2-7; D: TRBD1; size: .; CDR3: CATSVWTGDSYEQYF; DNA: TGTGCCACCAGTGTTTGGACAGGGGATTCCTACGAGCAGTACTTC
V: TRBV10-3; J: TRBJ2-3; D: TRBD2; size: .; CDR3: CAIRGLAGVPSTDTQYF; DNA: TGTGCCATCAGAGGACTAGCGGGAGTCCCTAGCACAGATACGCAGTATTTT
V: TRBV11-2; J: TRBJ2-2; D: TRBD1; size: few; CDR3: CASSFLPGAGGSNTGELFF; DNA: TGTGCCAGCAGCTTCCTCCCCGGGGCAGGGGGCTCGAACACCGGGGAGCTGTTTTTT
V: TRBV5-1; J: TRBJ2-7; D: .; size: few; CDR3: CASSLDGNEQYF; DNA: TGCGCCAGCAGCTTGGACGGGAACGAGCAGTACTTC
V: TRBV10-3; J: TRBJ2-7; D: .; size: many; CDR3: CAIREKGEQYF; DNA: TGTGCCATCAGGGAGAAGGGCGAGCAGTACTTC
V: TRBV7-8; J: TRBJ2-2; D: TRBD1; size: few; CDR3: CASSSGQSAGELFF; DNA: TGTGCCAGCAGCTCGGGACAGTCGGCCGGGGAGCTGTTTTTT
V: TRBV24-1; J: TRBJ2-1; D: TRBD2; size: .; CDR3: CATSRSGGSYNEQFF; DNA: TGTGCCACCAGTCGGTCGGGGGGATCCTACAATGAGCAGTTCTTC
V: TRBV12-3/TRBV12-4; J: TRBJ2-1; D: TRBD2; size: .; CDR3: CASSLLDLAGISNEQFF; DNA: TGTGCCAGCAGTTTGTTGGATCTAGCGGGGATATCCAATGAGCAGTTCTTC
V: TRBV5-1; J: TRBJ2-7; D: TRBD1; size: .; CDR3: CASSLVLTGTASYEQYF; DNA: TGCGCCAGCAGCTTGGTCCTAACCGGGACAGCGTCATACGAGCAGTACTTC
V: TRBV10-3; J: TRBJ2-7; D: .; size: .; CDR3: CAISRERNEQYF; DNA: TGTGCCATCTCTCGAGAAAGGAACGAGCAGTACTTC
V: TRBV29-1; J: TRBJ2-3; D: TRBD2; size: few; CDR3: CSAQTGSGSTDTQYF; DNA: TGCAGCGCCCAGACCGGTAGCGGGAGCACAGATACGCAGTATTTT
V: TRBV20-1; J: TRBJ1-1; D: .; size: few; CDR3: CSARDTGPRGAGEAFF; DNA: TGCAGTGCTAGAGATACCGGCCCTAGGGGGGCGGGTGAAGCTTTCTTT
V: TRBV19; J: TRBJ2-1; D: .; size: .; CDR3: CASSIGDRYNEQFF; DNA: TGTGCCAGTAGTATCGGTGACAGATACAATGAGCAGTTCTTC
V: TRBV4-1; J: TRBJ2-1; D: .; size: .; CDR3: CASSYQGTTTYNEQFF; DNA: TGCGCCAGCAGCTACCAGGGTACGACTACCTACAATGAGCAGTTCTTC
V: TRBV6-1; J: TRBJ2-3; D: .; size: .; CDR3: CASTRLGVDTQYF; DNA: TGTGCCAGCACTCGGCTCGGGGTGGATACGCAGTATTTT
V: TRBV9; J: TRBJ2-3; D: TRBD2; size: .; CDR3: CASSVGLAGGPLTDTQYF; DNA: TGTGCCAGCAGCGTAGGCCTAGCGGGAGGGCCTCTCACAGATACGCAGTATTTT
V: TRBV7-8; J: TRBJ2-1; D: TRBD2; size: .; CDR3: CASSFYRTSENYNEQFF; DNA: TGTGCCAGCAGCTTCTATAGGACTAGCGAAAATTACAATGAGCAGTTCTTC
V: TRBV7-9; J: TRBJ1-3; D: .; size: .; CDR3: CASSSTGLSGNTIYF; DNA: TGTGCCAGCAGCTCGACAGGCCTCTCTGGAAACACCATATATTTT
V: TRBV10-2; J: TRBJ1-1; D: .; size: .; CDR3: CASSGQGLNTEAFF; DNA: TGCGCCAGCAGTGGCCAAGGACTGAACACTGAAGCTTTCTTT
V: TRBV5-1; J: TRBJ2-3; D: .; size: .; CDR3: CASSLSRLDTQYF; DNA: TGCGCCAGCAGCTTGTCCAGGCTAGATACGCAGTATTTT
V: TRBV29-1; J: TRBJ2-7; D: .; size: few; CDR3: CSVLPRGGYEQYF; DNA: TGCAGCGTACTGCCTCGAGGCGGCTACGAGCAGTACTTC
V: TRBV6-2/TRBV6-3; J: TRBJ2-7; D: .; size: .; CDR3: CASSHLAPSGSYEQYF; DNA: TGTGCCAGCAGTCACCTAGCCCCAAGTGGGTCCTACGAGCAGTACTTC